This TCR beta chain was recorded in a study of beta chain features in type 1 diabetes. Study at large: Age, gender and cell yields were similar between patients and healthy donors. Findings and limits, study-wide: cDNA-based sequencing might over-represent cells highly expressing TCR. With patients and controls alike, PCR might favor shorter templates to an equal degree.

This clone occurred a few times. Its target is unknown. Each of the CD4+ naive, central memory, regulatory and stem cell-like memory populations was sorted via CD45RO/CCR7/CD25/CD127/CD95/CD27. V trimming: 5 bases; J trimming: 6 bases; junction bases outside the gene matches: 5. Germline CDR1 is SGHTA and CDR2 is FQGNSA. The CDR3 is 14 residues long. Expressed TCRB transcripts were sequenced, since all the RNA that had been isolated was reverse transcribed. Only in-frame clones appear in the TCRdb table, and some are missing; sequencing was by immunoSEQ multiplex PCR. The sample records some 410,000 clones, 11% being singletons.

The V gene is TRBV7-2, the J gene TRBJ2-3, with 10 bases fitting TRBD1. Sequenced sample: naive CD4+ T cells from blood. The sequence was obtained from a woman aged 18 to 35 in good health. CDR3 nucleotides: TGTGCCAGCAGCGCGGGACAGGGGCAGGATACGCAGTATTTT. Translating gives CASSAGQGQDTQYF. The entire variable domain, with the rest obtained from reference TRBV7-2 and TRBJ2-3, is as follows: GAGVSQSPSNKVTEKGKDVELRCDPISGHTALYWYRQSLGQGLEFLIYFQGNSAPDKSGLPSDRFSAERTGGSVSTLTIQRTQQEDSAVYLCASSAGQGQDTQYFGPGTRLTVL.